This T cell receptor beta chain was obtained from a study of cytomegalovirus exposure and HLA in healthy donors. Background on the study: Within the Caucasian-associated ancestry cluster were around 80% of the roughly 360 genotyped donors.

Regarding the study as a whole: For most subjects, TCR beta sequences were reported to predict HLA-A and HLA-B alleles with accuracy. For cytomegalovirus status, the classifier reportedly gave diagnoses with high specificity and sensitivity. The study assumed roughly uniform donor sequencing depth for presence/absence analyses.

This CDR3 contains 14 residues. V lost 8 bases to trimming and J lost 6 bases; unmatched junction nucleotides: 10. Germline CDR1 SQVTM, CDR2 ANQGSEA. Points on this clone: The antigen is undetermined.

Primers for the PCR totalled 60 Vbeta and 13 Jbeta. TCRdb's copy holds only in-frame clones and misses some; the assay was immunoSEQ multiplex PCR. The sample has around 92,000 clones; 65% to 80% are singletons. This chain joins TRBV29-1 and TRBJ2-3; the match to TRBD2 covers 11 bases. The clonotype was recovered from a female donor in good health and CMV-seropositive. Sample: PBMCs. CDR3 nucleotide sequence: TGCAGCTACAGACTAGCGGGGCCCAGGGATACGCAGTATTTT. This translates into CSYRLAGPRDTQYF.